The present T cell receptor (beta chain) was sequenced within a study of blood T cell repertoires in COVID-19. The wider study: Collection of acute and convalescent COVID-19 samples took place in the United States, Italy and Spain.

In the authors' methods: Researchers report that nucleated cell counts were estimated from reference gene primer amplification. The table came from immunoSEQ multiplex PCR; TCRdb's copy has only in-frame clones and leaves some out. Clone size and V and J calls were adopted from that table, with D and trimming inferred from the DNA. This sample has a few hundred thousand clones, with approximately 90% found just once. J was trimmed by 4 bases and V by 7 bases; bases with no gene match: 3. Germline values: CDR1 SEHNR, CDR2 FQNEAQ (reference sequence). The CDR3 consists of 14 residues. The origin of this receptor is a man between 18 and 29 years old with active or convalescent COVID-19. The rearrangement links TRBV7-9 to TRBJ1-6; TRBD1 matches at 8 bases. Input material: peripheral blood. The CDR3 DNA reads TGTGCCAGCATGGGACAGGATTATAATTCACCCCTCCACTTT. Amino acids: CASMGQDYNSPLHF.